This T cell receptor beta chain is drawn from a study of OX40 agonist ivuxolimab in advanced cancers. As regards this clone: Antigen unknown.

Generated by immunoSEQ multiplex PCR, the TCRdb table keeps only in-frame clones and is missing some. The data hold some 77,000 clones, with roughly 87% observed a single time. General study points: Antigen specificity was not determined for the expanded peripheral T cells.

Trimming cost V 1 base and J 1 base; bases outside gene matches: 3. The CDR3 covers 16 residues. Looked up from germline, CDR1 is MGHRA and CDR2 is YSYEKL. The sample consisted of CD4+ or CD8+ T cells sorted from blood, taken in a trial of the OX40 agonist ivuxolimab. V and J are TRBV4-1 and TRBJ1-2; 10 nucleotides line up with TRBD1. This TCR was recovered from an adult with an advanced solid tumor such as melanoma, head and neck, liver or kidney cancer. CDR3 region: CASSQGGQGINYGYTF. The DNA for the CDR3 is TGCGCCAGCAGCCAAGGGGGACAGGGGATTAACTATGGCTACACCTTC.